Each of the 12 T cell receptor beta chains below was sequenced from the same sample in a study of control samples from healthy donors and cancer patients. Profiled with immunoSEQ multiplex PCR; TCRdb holds only in-frame clones, not every one. The table has over 100,000 clones, 85% to 90% seen once. Sequenced: blood. Receptors originate from a woman between 45 and 60 years old in good health.

In its sample, this clone was seen a few times. The chain couples TRBV2 to TRBJ1-5; TRBD1 is a possible D gene (5 bases). This CDR3 region has 14 residues. Trimming pared 6 bases from V and 6 bases from J, leaving 15 bases between. The germline CDR1 and CDR2 sequences are SNHLY and FYNNEI. This chain's CDR3 is CASSHAGGSQPQHF. The CDR3 region has the DNA TGTGCCAGCAGCCACGCGGGGGGGAGTCAGCCCCAGCATTTT.

This clone appeared once. The CDR3 reads CASSFDRGADTQYF. The DNA of the CDR3 is TGTGCCAGCAGTTTCGACAGGGGGGCAGATACGCAGTATTTT. The chain is built from TRBV6-4 and TRBJ2-3, with TRBD1 matching over 9 bases. CDR3 length: 14 residues. Germline V gene sequence: CDR1 MRHNA, CDR2 SNTAGT. Trimming at V came to 5 bases and at J to 4 bases, leaving 4 bases not matched to a gene.

The CDR3 DNA reads TGTGCCAGCAGCTTAGCGTCCTCCTACAATGAGCAGTTCTTC. Protein product: CASSLASSYNEQFF. The rearrangement links TRBV6-4 to TRBJ2-1, with a tentative D call TRBD2 (5 bases). Germline-derived CDR1 and CDR2 are MRHNA and SNTAGT. The CDR3 has 14 amino acids. The V and J ends lost 6 bases and 0 bases respectively, with 9 bases between them.

The chain couples TRBV28 to TRBJ1-2; no firm D call. CDR1 and CDR2 (germline): MDHEN, SYDVKM. CDR3 size: 13 residues. V lost 3 bases and J lost 10, with 15 bases in between. The CDR3 region is CASSFSGRWAYTF. Written as DNA, the CDR3 is TGTGCCAGCAGTTTTTCGGGGAGATGGGCCTACACCTTC.

For this clone: The junction shows a germline mismatch at one end, possibly a read error. The chain couples TRBV5-1 to TRBJ2-5; D is perhaps TRBD2 (6 bases). Per the germline V gene, CDR1 is SGHRS and CDR2 is YFSETQ. The CDR3 consists of 12 residues. The CDR3 loop reads CASSPRGSGVDF. The CDR3 DNA follows: TGCGCCAGCAGCCCCCGGGGGTCAGGTGTCGACTTC.

The chain couples TRBV5-1 to TRBJ1-2, with 8 bases fitting TRBD1. The CDR3 is made up of 15 amino acids. Germline trimming cut 0 bases from V and 3 bases from J; bases unmatched to any gene: 4. Germline CDR1 reads SGHRS; CDR2 reads YFSETQ. CDR3: CASSLGGQAYYGYTF. The CDR3 coding sequence is TGCGCCAGCAGCTTGGGGGGACAGGCCTACTATGGCTACACCTTC.

The V gene is TRBV7-9, the J gene TRBJ2-1; 10 bases are shared with TRBD2. V shed 5 bases, J shed 0 bases, and the junction held 7 bases outside the gene matches. CDR3 length equals 17 residues. CDR1 SEHNR and CDR2 FQNEAQ come from the germline V gene (reference sequence). CDR3 in DNA: TGTGCCAGCAGCGTACAAGCGGGAGGGCGCTCCTACAATGAGCAGTTCTTC. Translating it yields CASSVQAGGRSYNEQFF.

The chain joins TRBV7-2 to TRBJ2-5; D not certain. Per germline, CDR1 SGHTA and CDR2 FQGNSA. V shed 6 bases and J shed 1 base, with 15 bases lying between them. The CDR3 totals 15 residues. The CDR3 is CASRREPAFQETQYF. Written as DNA, the CDR3 is TGTGCCAGCAGAAGAGAGCCAGCGTTCCAAGAGACCCAGTACTTC.

In this sample, this clone turned up once. V and J are TRBV7-9 and TRBJ1-1, with D possibly matching TRBD1 (5 bases). CDR1 SEHNR and CDR2 FQNEAQ come from the germline V gene (reference sequence). The V end lost 3 bases, the J end lost 4 bases, and 12 bases lay between the germline ends. This CDR3 is 14 amino acids long. CDR3 protein: CASSLTGGGTEAFF. In DNA form, the CDR3 reads TGTGCCAGCAGCTTGACGGGGGGAGGCACTGAAGCTTTCTTT.

Points on this clone: Different DNA sequences within this sample yield the same CDR3. The V call is TRBV7-9, the J call TRBJ2-5, with D uncertain. The CDR3 spans 11 residues. With 0 bases removed from V and 4 bases from J, the gap between germline ends came to 0 bases. Per germline, CDR1 SEHNR and CDR2 FQNEAQ (reference sequence). CDR3 protein: CASSLAETQYF. CDR3 nucleotides: TGTGCCAGCAGCTTAGCAGAGACCCAGTACTTC.

The chain carries TRBV7-9 and TRBJ1-2, with 11 bases identical to TRBD1. V was clipped by 5 bases and J by 4 bases; unmatched bases: 6. This CDR3 has 15 residues. The germline gives CDR1 SEHNR, CDR2 FQNEAQ (reference sequence). CDR3 loop: CASSTGTGGSYGYTF. The CDR3 DNA follows: TGTGCCAGCAGCACCGGGACAGGGGGTAGCTATGGCTACACCTTC.

The CDR3 nucleotides are TGTGCCAGCAGTTTGGGGGCGACAGGGAGGATTAGCAATCAGCCCCAGCATTTT. It encodes CASSLGATGRISNQPQHF. The V gene is TRBV27, the J gene TRBJ1-5; 7 nucleotides align to TRBD1. This CDR3 has 18 residues. V dropped 3 bases and J dropped 0; count of bases not matched to a gene: 11. Germline V gene lookup returns CDR1 MNHEY and CDR2 SMNVEV (reference sequence).